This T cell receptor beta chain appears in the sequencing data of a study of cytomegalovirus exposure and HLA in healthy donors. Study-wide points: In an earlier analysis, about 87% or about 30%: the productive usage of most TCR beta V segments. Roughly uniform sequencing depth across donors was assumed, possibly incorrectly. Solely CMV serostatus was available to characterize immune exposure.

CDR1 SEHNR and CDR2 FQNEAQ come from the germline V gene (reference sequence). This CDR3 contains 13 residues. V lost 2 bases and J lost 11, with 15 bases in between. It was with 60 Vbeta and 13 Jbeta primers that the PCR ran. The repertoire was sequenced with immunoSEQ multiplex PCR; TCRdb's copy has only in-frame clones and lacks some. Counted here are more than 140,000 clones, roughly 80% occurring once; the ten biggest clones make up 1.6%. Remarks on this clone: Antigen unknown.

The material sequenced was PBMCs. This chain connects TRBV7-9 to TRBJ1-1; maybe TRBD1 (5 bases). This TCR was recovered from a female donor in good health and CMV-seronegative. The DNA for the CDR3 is TGTGCCAGCAGCTTAATTCAGGGTTTGCCGGCTTTCTTT. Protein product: CASSLIQGLPAFF.